The rows below give T cell receptor beta chains drawn from one sample of a study of glioma-infiltrating T cells after dendritic cell vaccination. The method was immunoSEQ multiplex PCR; TCRdb's version includes in-frame clones alone and lacks a portion of them. The sample holds 20,000 to 25,000 clones, around 74% seen once. The sequencing here drew on blood, taken before dendritic cell vaccination. The receptors originated from a human donor with glioblastoma. CDR3s include the opening cysteine and the closing phenylalanine or tryptophan. The D gene is left open where the match is weak. Clone size is shown for a subset of rows, as once, few, many or a class of expanded clone.

TRBD1 NA TRBJ2-2 TRBV19 TGTGCCAGTAGTATAGGAGGGACAGGGGGCGTCGGGGAGCTGTTTTTT CASSIGGTGGVGELFF
TRBD1 NA TRBJ2-7 TRBV6-5 TGTGCCAGCAGTTACTATCAGGGGGCCCTTCGCTACGAGCAGTACTTC CASSYYQGALRYEQYF
TRBD2 NA TRBJ2-7 TRBV6-5 TGTGCCAGCAGCGAGCGGGAGATCCCCCACGAGCAGTACTTC CASSEREIPHEQYF
NA NA TRBJ1-1 TRBV7-2 TGTGCCAGCAGCTTATTCCAGGGTGCTGAAGCTTTCTTT CASSLFQGAEAFF
TRBD1 NA TRBJ1-2 TRBV6-6 TGTGCCAGCAGTTACTCCCCGACAGGGGGAGGCTACACCTTC CASSYSPTGGGYTF
TRBD1 NA TRBJ2-7 TRBV7-9 TGTGCCAGCAGCTCCGGACAGGGGAGCTCCTACGAGCAGTACTTC CASSSGQGSSYEQYF
NA NA TRBJ1-1 TRBV18 TGTGCCAGCTCACCCGCAAGGACAGTGCAGAACACTGAAGCTTTCTTT CASSPARTVQNTEAFF
NA few TRBJ2-1 TRBV6-6 TGTGCCAGCAGTCCCCCGACATATTCCTACAATGAGCAGTTCTTC CASSPPTYSYNEQFF
NA NA TRBJ1-2 TRBV6-1 TGTGCCAGCAGTGACAGGGTTAAGGGCTACACCTTC CASSDRVKGYTF
NA NA TRBJ1-4 TRBV13 TGTGCCAGCAGCCCCCGAGCCGGGGGGGGTGAAAAACTGTTTTTT CASSPRAGGGEKLFF
NA once TRBJ2-2 TRBV9 TGTGCCAGCAGCGTTTCGGGGACGAACACCGGGGAGCTGTTTTTT CASSVSGTNTGELFF
NA NA TRBJ2-5 TRBV12-5 TGTGCTAGTGGTTTGGGCGGGTTTGCCCGGGAGACCCAGTACTTC CASGLGGFARETQYF
TRBD2 NA TRBJ2-1 TRBV9 TGTGCCAGCAGCGTAGAGGGACTAGCGGGAGGGAAATACAATGAGCAGTTCTTC CASSVEGLAGGKYNEQFF
NA NA TRBJ2-3 TRBV4-1 TGCGCCAGCAGCCAAGCGGGAACAGATACGCAGTATTTT CASSQAGTDTQYF
NA NA TRBJ1-1 TRBV7-2 TGTGCCAGCAGCTTAGTTTATGAAGCTTTCTTT CASSLVYEAFF
TRBD2 NA TRBJ2-5 TRBV4-3 TGCGCCAGCAGCCAAGATCTTGGGCTAGCGGGATATGTTTCAGAGACCCAGTACTTC CASSQDLGLAGYVSETQYF
NA NA TRBJ1-4 TRBV29-1 TGCAGCGTTGATTACAGGGATTCTAATGAAAAACTGTTTTTT CSVDYRDSNEKLFF
NA NA TRBJ2-7 TRBV11-2 TGTGCCAGCAGCTTAGCGGTAGGGGTTGACGAGCAGTACTTC CASSLAVGVDEQYF
NA NA TRBJ2-3 TRBV30 TGTGCCTGGAGCGCGGTGAGCACAGATACGCAGTATTTT CAWSAVSTDTQYF
NA NA TRBJ1-2 TRBV27 TGTGCCAGCAGTTTATCGGGAGGGACTAACTATGGCTACACCTTC CASSLSGGTNYGYTF
TRBD2 once TRBJ2-2 TRBV29-1 TGCAGCGTTGAGCGGACTAGCGGTTCGAGGAACACCGGGGAGCTGTTTTTT CSVERTSGSRNTGELFF
TRBD2 NA TRBJ2-7 TRBV28 TGTGCCAGCAGCTTTAGCGGGAGGTCCTACGAGCAGTACTTC CASSFSGRSYEQYF
NA NA TRBJ2-7 TRBV5-4 TGTGCCAGCAGCTACCGTCGATTCGGCAGGGTACCCTACGAGCAGTACTTC CASSYRRFGRVPYEQYF
TRBD1 NA TRBJ1-2 TRBV5-1 TGCGCCAGCAGCAACGCCGGGACAGGGGATGGCTACACCTTC CASSNAGTGDGYTF
TRBD2 NA TRBJ2-3 TRBV15 TGTGCCACCAGCAGAGATCCGCCAAGCGGGGCAGATACGCAGTATTTT CATSRDPPSGADTQYF
TRBD2 few TRBJ2-3 TRBV30 TGTGCCTGGAGATCGGAGACTAGCGGCCTAAGCACAGATACGCAGTATTTT CAWRSETSGLSTDTQYF
NA NA TRBJ1-5 TRBV5-4 TGTGCCAGCAGCTCCCGCGATCAGCCCCAGCATTTT CASSSRDQPQHF
TRBD1 few TRBJ1-4 TRBV5-5 TGTGCCGGATCTTCTACAGGGGGCGAAAAACTGTTTTTT CAGSSTGGEKLFF
TRBD1 NA TRBJ1-2 TRBV30 TGTGCCTGGAGCAACCCGACAGGGCACGGCTACACCTTC CAWSNPTGHGYTF